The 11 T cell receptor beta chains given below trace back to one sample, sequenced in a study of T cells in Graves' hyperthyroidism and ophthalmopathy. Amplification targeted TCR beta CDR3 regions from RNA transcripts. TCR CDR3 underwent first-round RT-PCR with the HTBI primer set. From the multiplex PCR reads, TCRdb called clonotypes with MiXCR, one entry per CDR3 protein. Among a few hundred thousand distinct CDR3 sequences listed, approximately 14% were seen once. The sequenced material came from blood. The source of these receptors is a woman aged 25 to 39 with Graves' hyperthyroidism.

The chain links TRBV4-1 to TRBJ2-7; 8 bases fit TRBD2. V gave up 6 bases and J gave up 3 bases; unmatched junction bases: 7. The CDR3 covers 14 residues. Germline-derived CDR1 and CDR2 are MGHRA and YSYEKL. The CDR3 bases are TGCGCCAGCAGTATACGGGAGGGCCTCTACGAGCAGTACTTC. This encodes CASSIREGLYEQYF.

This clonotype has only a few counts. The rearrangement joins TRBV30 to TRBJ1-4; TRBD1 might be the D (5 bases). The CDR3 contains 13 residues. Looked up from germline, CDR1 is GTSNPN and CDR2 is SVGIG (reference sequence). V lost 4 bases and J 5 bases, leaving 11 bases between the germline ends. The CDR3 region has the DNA TGTGCCTGGAAGGGGTTTGAAAATGAAAAACTGTTTTTT. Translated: CAWKGFENEKLFF.

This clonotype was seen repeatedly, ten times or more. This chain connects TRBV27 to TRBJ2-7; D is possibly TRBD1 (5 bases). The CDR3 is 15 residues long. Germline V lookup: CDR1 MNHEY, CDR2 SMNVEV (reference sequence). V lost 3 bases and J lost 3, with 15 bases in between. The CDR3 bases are TGTGCCAGCAGTTTTCGACAGTCCTTATACTACGAGCAGTACTTC. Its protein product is CASSFRQSLYYEQYF.

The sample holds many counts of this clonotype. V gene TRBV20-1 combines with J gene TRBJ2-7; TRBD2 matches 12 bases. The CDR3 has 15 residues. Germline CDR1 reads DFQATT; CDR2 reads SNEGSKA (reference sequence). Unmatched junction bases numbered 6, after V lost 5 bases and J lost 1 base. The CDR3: CSAPTSGGASYEQYF. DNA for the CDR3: TGCAGTGCTCCGACTAGCGGGGGAGCTTCCTACGAGCAGTACTTC.

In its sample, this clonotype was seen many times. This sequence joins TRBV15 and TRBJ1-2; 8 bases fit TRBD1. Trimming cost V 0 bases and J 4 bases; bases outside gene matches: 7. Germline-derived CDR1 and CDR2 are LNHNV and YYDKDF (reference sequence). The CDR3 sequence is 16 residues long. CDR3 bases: TGTGCCACCAGCAGAGATCGACAGGGGCCGATCTATGGCTACACCTTC. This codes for CATSRDRQGPIYGYTF.

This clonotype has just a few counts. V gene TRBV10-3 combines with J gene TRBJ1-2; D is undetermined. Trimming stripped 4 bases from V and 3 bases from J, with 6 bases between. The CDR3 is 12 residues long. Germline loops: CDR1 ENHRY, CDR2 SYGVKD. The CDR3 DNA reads TGTGCCATCAGTGGGGCGGACTATGGCTACACCTTC. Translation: CAISGADYGYTF.

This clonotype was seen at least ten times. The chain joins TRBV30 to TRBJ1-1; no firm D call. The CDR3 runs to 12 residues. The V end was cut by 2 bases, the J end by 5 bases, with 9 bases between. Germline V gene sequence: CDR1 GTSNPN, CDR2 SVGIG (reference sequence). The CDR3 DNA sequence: TGTGCCTGGAGTTCAGGCGGAACTGAAGCTTTCTTT. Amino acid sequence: CAWSSGGTEAFF.

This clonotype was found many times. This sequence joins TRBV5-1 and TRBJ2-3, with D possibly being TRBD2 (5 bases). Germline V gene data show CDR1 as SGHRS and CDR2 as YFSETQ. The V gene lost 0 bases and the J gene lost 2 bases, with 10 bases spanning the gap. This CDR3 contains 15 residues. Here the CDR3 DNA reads TGCGCCAGCAGCTTGGGGACTCCAAACACAGATACGCAGTATTTT. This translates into CASSLGTPNTDTQYF.

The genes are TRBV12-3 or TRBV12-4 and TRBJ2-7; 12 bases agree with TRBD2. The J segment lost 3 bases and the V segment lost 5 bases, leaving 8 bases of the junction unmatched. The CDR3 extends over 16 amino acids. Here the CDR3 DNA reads TGTGCCAGCAGTCTCGGACTAGCGGGACTGGACTACGAGCAGTACTTC. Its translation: CASSLGLAGLDYEQYF.

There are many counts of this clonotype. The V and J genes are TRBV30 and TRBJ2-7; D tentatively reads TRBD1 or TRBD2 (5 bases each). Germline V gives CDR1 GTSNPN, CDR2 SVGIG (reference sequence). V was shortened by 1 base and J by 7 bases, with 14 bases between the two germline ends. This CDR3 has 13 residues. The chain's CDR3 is CAWSDGGPWEQYF. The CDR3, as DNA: TGTGCCTGGAGTGATGGGGGTCCATGGGAGCAGTACTTC.

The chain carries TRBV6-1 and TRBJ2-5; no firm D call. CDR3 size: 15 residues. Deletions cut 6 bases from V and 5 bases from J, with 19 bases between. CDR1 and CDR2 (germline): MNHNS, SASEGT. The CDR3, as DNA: TGTGCCAGCAGCCCCACCGAAAGGACGGTTGAGACCCAGTACTTC. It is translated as CASSPTERTVETQYF.